A selection of T cell receptor beta chains follows, all from one sample in a study of early T cells in non-severe SARS-CoV-2 infection. MiXCR was run by TCRdb on the 5' RACE reads, yielding one entry per CDR3 protein. The sample includes some 66,000 distinct CDR3 sequences, roughly an eighth of them seen just once. The sample comprised whole blood. These TCRs come from an adult who was a healthcare worker with PCR-confirmed SARS-CoV-2 infection or an uninfected control (not recorded which). The conserved cysteine and the conserved F or W are not part of the CDR3 here. The D gene is left open where the match is weak.

j_call: TRBJ1-6; v_call: TRBV15; cdr3_length: 13; d_call: NA; cdr3_aa: ATSRETLDYSPLH
j_call: TRBJ1-2; v_call: TRBV11-2; cdr3_length: 14; d_call: TRBD1; cdr3_aa: ASSLDSGTGVYGYT
j_call: TRBJ1-2; v_call: TRBV7-2; cdr3_length: 9; d_call: NA; cdr3_aa: ASSYVYGYT
j_call: TRBJ2-7; v_call: TRBV6-5; cdr3_length: 12; d_call: TRBD1; cdr3_aa: ASSPDRVRWMQY
j_call: TRBJ2-1; v_call: TRBV7-2; cdr3_length: 12; d_call: TRBD1; cdr3_aa: ASSSPDRDVEQF
j_call: TRBJ2-7; v_call: TRBV6-6; cdr3_length: 13; d_call: TRBD1; cdr3_aa: ASSSSTGGGYEQY
j_call: TRBJ1-1; v_call: TRBV7-9; cdr3_length: 12; d_call: TRBD1; cdr3_aa: ASSLQGARTEAF
j_call: TRBJ1-3; v_call: TRBV12-3/TRBV12-4; cdr3_length: 12; d_call: NA; cdr3_aa: ASKQSHSGNTIY
j_call: TRBJ2-7; v_call: TRBV7-8; cdr3_length: 11; d_call: TRBD1; cdr3_aa: ASSQDRGGEQY
j_call: TRBJ1-1; v_call: TRBV3-1; cdr3_length: 12; d_call: NA; cdr3_aa: ASSQRQGNTEAF
j_call: TRBJ2-7; v_call: TRBV27; cdr3_length: 9; d_call: NA; cdr3_aa: ASPGWVEQY
j_call: TRBJ1-4; v_call: TRBV7-9; cdr3_length: 12; d_call: NA; cdr3_aa: ASSSGTSNEKLF
j_call: TRBJ1-6; v_call: TRBV6-6; cdr3_length: 13; d_call: NA; cdr3_aa: ASSSSSSYNSPLH
j_call: TRBJ1-1; v_call: TRBV11-2; cdr3_length: 14; d_call: NA; cdr3_aa: ASSLEWGQMNTEAF
j_call: TRBJ2-3; v_call: TRBV7-3; cdr3_length: 13; d_call: TRBD2; cdr3_aa: ASSFSGIPADTQY
j_call: TRBJ2-7; v_call: TRBV5-1; cdr3_length: 12; d_call: TRBD2; cdr3_aa: ASSRTGTSNEQY
j_call: TRBJ2-7; v_call: TRBV20-1; cdr3_length: 13; d_call: TRBD2; cdr3_aa: SAKIGLAGPYEQY
j_call: TRBJ2-5; v_call: TRBV20-1; cdr3_length: 14; d_call: NA; cdr3_aa: SARQVGSPYQETQY
j_call: TRBJ1-2; v_call: TRBV4-2; cdr3_length: 13; d_call: NA; cdr3_aa: ASSQDRAVNYGYT
j_call: TRBJ2-2; v_call: TRBV5-5; cdr3_length: 13; d_call: TRBD1; cdr3_aa: ASSRGLENTGELF
j_call: TRBJ2-2; v_call: TRBV6-6; cdr3_length: 13; d_call: NA; cdr3_aa: ASSYRGANTGELF
j_call: TRBJ2-7; v_call: TRBV7-2; cdr3_length: 10; d_call: NA; cdr3_aa: ASSLDHYEQY
j_call: TRBJ1-1; v_call: TRBV29-1; cdr3_length: 11; d_call: TRBD1; cdr3_aa: SVWTGVNTEAF
j_call: TRBJ1-2; v_call: TRBV9; cdr3_length: 10; d_call: NA; cdr3_aa: ASTLPRYGYT
j_call: TRBJ2-1; v_call: TRBV19; cdr3_length: 9; d_call: NA; cdr3_aa: ASSIIDEQF
j_call: TRBJ1-2; v_call: TRBV29-1; cdr3_length: 9; d_call: NA; cdr3_aa: SVEDAGGYT
j_call: TRBJ2-7; v_call: TRBV11-2; cdr3_length: 13; d_call: NA; cdr3_aa: ASSLDYSGDYEQY
j_call: TRBJ2-2; v_call: TRBV7-2; cdr3_length: 12; d_call: NA; cdr3_aa: ASSLMGPTGELF
j_call: TRBJ2-1; v_call: TRBV6-5; cdr3_length: 17; d_call: NA; cdr3_aa: ASSYSRSLIGLGKGEQF
j_call: TRBJ2-2; v_call: TRBV12-3/TRBV12-4; cdr3_length: 12; d_call: NA; cdr3_aa: ASRVGEDTGELF
j_call: TRBJ1-2; v_call: TRBV7-9; cdr3_length: 10; d_call: NA; cdr3_aa: ASSSWDGGYT
j_call: TRBJ2-5; v_call: TRBV5-4; cdr3_length: 12; d_call: NA; cdr3_aa: ASSTGALQETQY
j_call: TRBJ1-3; v_call: TRBV6-5; cdr3_length: 14; d_call: NA; cdr3_aa: ASHGIRGPSGNTIY
j_call: TRBJ2-3; v_call: TRBV4-1; cdr3_length: 14; d_call: NA; cdr3_aa: ASSQIAWTSTDTQY
j_call: TRBJ2-7; v_call: TRBV2; cdr3_length: 9; d_call: NA; cdr3_aa: ASSGEYEQY
j_call: TRBJ1-5; v_call: TRBV15; cdr3_length: 13; d_call: NA; cdr3_aa: ATSRERGGSQPQH
j_call: TRBJ2-1; v_call: TRBV23-1; cdr3_length: 15; d_call: NA; cdr3_aa: ASKPRPEWGSYNEQF
j_call: TRBJ1-1; v_call: TRBV4-1; cdr3_length: 15; d_call: NA; cdr3_aa: ASSQESSVVAGKEAF
j_call: TRBJ2-1; v_call: TRBV6-2/TRBV6-3; cdr3_length: 13; d_call: TRBD2; cdr3_aa: ASSQGTSDYNEQF
j_call: TRBJ2-1; v_call: TRBV11-2; cdr3_length: 15; d_call: TRBD2; cdr3_aa: ASSLGPGTSGYNEQF
j_call: TRBJ2-1; v_call: TRBV4-2; cdr3_length: 15; d_call: TRBD2; cdr3_aa: ASSQETSGSSYNEQF
j_call: TRBJ2-5; v_call: TRBV5-1; cdr3_length: 9; d_call: NA; cdr3_aa: ASGLKETQY
j_call: TRBJ2-5; v_call: TRBV7-8; cdr3_length: 9; d_call: NA; cdr3_aa: ASSMGRTQY
j_call: TRBJ1-1; v_call: TRBV20-1; cdr3_length: 11; d_call: NA; cdr3_aa: SARDPLNTEAF